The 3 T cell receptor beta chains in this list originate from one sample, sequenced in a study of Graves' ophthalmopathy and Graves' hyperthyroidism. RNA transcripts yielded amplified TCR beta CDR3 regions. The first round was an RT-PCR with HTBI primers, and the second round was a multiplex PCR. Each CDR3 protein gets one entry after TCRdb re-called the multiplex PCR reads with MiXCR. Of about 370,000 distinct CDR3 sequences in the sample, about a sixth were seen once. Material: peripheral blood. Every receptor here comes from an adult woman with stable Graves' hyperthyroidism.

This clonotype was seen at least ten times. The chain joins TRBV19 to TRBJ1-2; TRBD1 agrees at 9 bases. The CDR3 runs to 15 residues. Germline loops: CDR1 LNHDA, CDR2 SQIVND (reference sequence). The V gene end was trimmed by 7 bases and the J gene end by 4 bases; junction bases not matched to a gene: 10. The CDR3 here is CASIMGQGDIYGYTF. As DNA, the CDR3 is TGTGCCAGTATCATGGGACAGGGTGACATCTATGGCTACACCTTC.

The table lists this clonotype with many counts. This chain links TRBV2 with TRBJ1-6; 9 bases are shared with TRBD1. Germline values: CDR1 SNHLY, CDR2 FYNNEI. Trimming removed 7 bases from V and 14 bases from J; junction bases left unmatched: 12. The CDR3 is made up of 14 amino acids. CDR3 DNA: TGTGCCAGCACTGCCGGGACAGGGATCTTATCCCTCCACTTT. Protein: CASTAGTGILSLHF.

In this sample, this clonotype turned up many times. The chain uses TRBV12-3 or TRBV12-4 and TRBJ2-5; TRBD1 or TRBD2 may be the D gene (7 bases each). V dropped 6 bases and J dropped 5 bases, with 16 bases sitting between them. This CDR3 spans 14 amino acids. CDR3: CASSPQGREETQYF. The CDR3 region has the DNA TGTGCCAGCAGCCCACAGGGGAGGGAGGAGACCCAGTACTTC.